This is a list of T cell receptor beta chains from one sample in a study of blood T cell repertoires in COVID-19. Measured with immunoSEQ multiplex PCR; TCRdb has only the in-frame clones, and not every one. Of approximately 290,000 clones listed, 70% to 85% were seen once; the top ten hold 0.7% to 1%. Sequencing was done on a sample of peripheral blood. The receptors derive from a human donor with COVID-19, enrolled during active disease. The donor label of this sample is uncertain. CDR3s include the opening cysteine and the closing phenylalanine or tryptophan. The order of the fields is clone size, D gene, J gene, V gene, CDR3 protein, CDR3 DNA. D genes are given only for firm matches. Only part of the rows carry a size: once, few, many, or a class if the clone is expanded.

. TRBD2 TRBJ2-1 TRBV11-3 CASSATTSGTYNEQFF TGTGCCAGCAGCGCCACGACTAGCGGGACTTACAATGAGCAGTTCTTC
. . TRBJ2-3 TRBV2 CASSALADTQYF TGTGCCAGCAGTGCCCTAGCGGATACGCAGTATTTT
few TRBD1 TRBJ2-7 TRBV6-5 CASSYRWTGVHEQYF TGTGCCAGCAGTTACCGGTGGACAGGGGTACACGAGCAGTACTTC
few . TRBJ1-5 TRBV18 CASSPSGSSNQPQHF TGTGCCAGCTCACCCTCCGGTTCTAGCAATCAGCCCCAGCATTTT
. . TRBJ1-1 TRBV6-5 CASCIDPRAEAFF TGTGCCAGCTGTATCGACCCGAGGGCTGAAGCTTTCTTT
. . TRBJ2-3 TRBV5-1 CASSAGSRTDTQYF TGCGCCAGCAGCGCGGGATCTCGCACAGATACGCAGTATTTT
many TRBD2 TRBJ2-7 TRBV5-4 CASRSSGGSYEQYF TGTGCCAGCAGATCTAGCGGGGGCTCCTACGAGCAGTACTTC
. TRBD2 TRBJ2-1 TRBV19 CASSPGLAGVNEQFF TGTGCCAGTAGTCCGGGACTAGCGGGAGTCAATGAGCAGTTCTTC
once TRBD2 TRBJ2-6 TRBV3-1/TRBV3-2 CASSRTSGGYSGANVLTF TGTGCCAGCAGCCGAACTAGCGGGGGATACTCTGGGGCCAACGTCCTGACTTTC
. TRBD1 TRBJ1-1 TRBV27 CASRVLGGEAFF TGTGCCAGCCGCGTCCTAGGGGGCGAAGCTTTCTTT
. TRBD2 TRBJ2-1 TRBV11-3 CASSSASGRAYNEQFF TGTGCCAGCAGCTCAGCTAGCGGGAGGGCCTACAATGAGCAGTTCTTC
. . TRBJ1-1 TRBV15 CATSRDRAGEAFF TGTGCCACCAGCAGAGATCGTGCGGGAGAAGCTTTCTTT
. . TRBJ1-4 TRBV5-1 CASSLEAGKEKLFF TGCGCCAGCAGCTTGGAGGCGGGAAAGGAAAAACTGTTTTTT
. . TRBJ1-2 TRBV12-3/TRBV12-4 CASSSRRGYGYTF TGTGCCAGCAGTTCACGGAGAGGGTATGGCTACACCTTC
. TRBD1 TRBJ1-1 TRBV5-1 CASSLTGGNTEAFF TGCGCCAGCAGCTTGACAGGGGGCAACACTGAAGCTTTCTTT
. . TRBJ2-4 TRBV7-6 CASSPLFSGAGVQYF TGTGCCAGCAGCCCACTGTTCTCAGGGGCAGGGGTTCAGTACTTC
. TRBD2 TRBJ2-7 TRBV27 CASSRLAGEQYF TGTGCCAGCAGCCGTCTAGCGGGAGAGCAGTACTTC
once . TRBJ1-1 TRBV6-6 CASKMGAANTEAFF TGTGCCAGCAAAATGGGGGCAGCGAACACTGAAGCTTTCTTT
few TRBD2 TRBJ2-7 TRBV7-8 CASSSRTSGRTYEQYF TGTGCCAGCAGCTCTCGGACTAGCGGGAGAACCTACGAGCAGTACTTC
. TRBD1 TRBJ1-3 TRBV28 CASSPLGTGGRFNTIYF TGTGCCAGCAGCCCATTAGGGACAGGGGGTCGTTTCAACACCATATATTTT
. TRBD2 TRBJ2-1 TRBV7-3 CASSIAGGLNEQFF TGTGCCAGCAGTATAGCGGGAGGGCTCAATGAGCAGTTCTTC
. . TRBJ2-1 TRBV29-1 CSVEVLPYSYNEQFF TGCAGCGTTGAAGTACTACCGTACTCCTACAATGAGCAGTTCTTC
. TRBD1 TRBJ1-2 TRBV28 CASRRTGAHYGYTF TGTGCCAGCAGGCGGACAGGGGCCCACTATGGCTACACCTTC
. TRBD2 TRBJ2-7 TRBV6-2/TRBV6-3 CASSTFKTSGSYEQYF TGTGCCAGCAGCACGTTTAAGACTAGCGGGAGCTACGAGCAGTACTTC
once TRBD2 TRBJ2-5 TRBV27 CASSVAGGLQETQYF TGTGCCAGCAGTGTAGCGGGAGGACTCCAAGAGACCCAGTACTTC
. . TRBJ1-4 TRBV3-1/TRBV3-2 CASSQIVEKLFF TGTGCCAGCAGCCAAATAGTTGAAAAACTGTTTTTT
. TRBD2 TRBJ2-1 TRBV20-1 CSASPSGSYNEQFF TGCAGTGCTAGTCCTAGCGGGAGCTACAATGAGCAGTTCTTC
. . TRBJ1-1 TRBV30 CAWSKGVHMNTEAFF TGTGCCTGGAGTAAGGGAGTCCACATGAACACTGAAGCTTTCTTT
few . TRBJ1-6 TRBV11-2 CASSLADRKYSPLHF TGTGCCAGCAGCTTAGCTGACAGAAAATATTCACCCCTCCACTTT
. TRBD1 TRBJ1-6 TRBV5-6 CASSLTGGNSPLHF TGTGCCAGCAGCTTGACAGGGGGAAATTCACCCCTCCACTTT
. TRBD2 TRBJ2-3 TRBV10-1 CASSLGLAPNTDTQYF TGCGCCAGCAGTTTGGGACTAGCGCCAAACACAGATACGCAGTATTTT
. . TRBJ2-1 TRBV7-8 CASSSGGNYNEQFF TGTGCCAGCAGCTCTGGAGGGAACTACAATGAGCAGTTCTTC
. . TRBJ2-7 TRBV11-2 CASSPMAPYEQYF TGTGCCAGCAGCCCCATGGCTCCCTACGAGCAGTACTTC
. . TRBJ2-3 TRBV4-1 CASSQDNYSTDTQYF TGCGCCAGCAGCCAAGATAACTATAGCACAGATACGCAGTATTTT
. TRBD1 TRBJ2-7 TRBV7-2 CASSPWDGTGSDEQYF TGTGCCAGCAGCCCCTGGGACGGGACAGGGTCCGACGAGCAGTACTTC
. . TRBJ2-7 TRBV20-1 CSATRGYEQYF TGCAGTGCTACCAGGGGATACGAGCAGTACTTC
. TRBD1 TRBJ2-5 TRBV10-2 CASTGATVWETQYF TGCGCCAGTACAGGGGCCACTGTGTGGGAGACCCAGTACTTC
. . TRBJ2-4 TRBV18 CASSPNSGLAKNIQYF TGTGCCAGCTCACCAAATAGCGGTTTAGCCAAAAACATTCAGTACTTC
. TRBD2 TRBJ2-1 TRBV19 CASRSGIPYNEQFF TGTGCCAGTAGAAGCGGGATTCCCTACAATGAGCAGTTCTTC
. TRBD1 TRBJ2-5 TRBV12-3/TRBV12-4 CASSGQGRETQYF TGTGCCAGCAGTGGACAGGGCCGGGAGACCCAGTACTTC
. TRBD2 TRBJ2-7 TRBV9 CASSVDGLAGAWQYF TGTGCCAGCAGCGTAGACGGACTAGCGGGAGCTTGGCAGTACTTC
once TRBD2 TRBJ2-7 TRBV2 CASSEGLAGAYEQYF TGTGCCAGCAGCGAAGGACTAGCGGGAGCCTACGAGCAGTACTTC
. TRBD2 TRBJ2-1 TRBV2 CASSVSSGIGEQFF TGTGCCAGCAGTGTTTCTAGCGGGATCGGGGAGCAGTTCTTC
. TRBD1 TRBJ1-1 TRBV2 CASSEAAEGAWGTEAFF TGTGCCAGCAGTGAAGCGGCAGAGGGGGCCTGGGGCACTGAAGCTTTCTTT